Each of the 18 T cell receptor beta chains below was sequenced from the same sample in a study of CD8 T cells in Susac syndrome. Reverse transcription of roughly 0.45 to 1 ug RNA was performed with random hexamers. TCRdb used MiXCR to reprocess the immunoSEQ multiplex PCR reads, holding one entry per CDR3 protein. The repertoire holds approximately 190,000 distinct CDR3 sequences, with just under 95% as singletons. Sequences were obtained from CD8+ T cells from PBMCs. The receptor set was obtained from a human donor with Susac syndrome.

The gene calls are TRBV12-3 or TRBV12-4 and TRBJ2-5; 10 bases are a match to TRBD2. V was clipped by 4 bases and J by 4 bases; unmatched bases: 3. The CDR3 extends over 14 amino acids. The CDR3 nucleotides are TGTGCCAGCAGTTCTAGCGGGGGTGGAGAGACCCAGTACTTC. Its protein is CASSSSGGGETQYF.

This chain connects TRBV30 to TRBJ1-1; possibly TRBD1 for D (5 bases). This CDR3 has 14 amino acids. The V and J ends lost 0 bases and 7 bases respectively, with 15 bases between them. Germline V gene data show CDR1 as GTSNPN and CDR2 as SVGIG (reference sequence). CDR3 nucleotide sequence: TGTGCCTGGAGTGTTGGGGGGGAGAGGAATGAAGCTTTCTTT. Amino acid sequence: CAWSVGGERNEAFF.

This clonotype was observed once. V gene TRBV7-9 combines with J gene TRBJ2-7; a weak D match, TRBD1 (5 bases). V lost 2 bases to trimming and J lost 4 bases, with 18 bases between them. CDR1 is SEHNR and CDR2 is FQNEAQ in the germline V gene (reference sequence). The CDR3 has 16 residues. The CDR3 loop reads CASSLLAGFSDYEQYF. The CDR3 nucleotides are TGTGCCAGCAGCTTATTGGCAGGGTTTAGTGATTACGAGCAGTACTTC.

J is TRBJ1-2 and V is TRBV5-1; TRBD1 aligns across 7 bases. There are 12 residues in the CDR3. The V gene's germline CDR1 is SGHRS and CDR2 YFSETQ. V gave up 4 bases and J gave up 8 bases; unmatched junction bases: 5. CDR3 sequence: CASSAGQVGYTF. DNA for the CDR3: TGCGCCAGCAGCGCCGGACAGGTCGGCTACACCTTC.

V gene TRBV13 combines with J gene TRBJ1-1, with D hard to call. Germline V gives CDR1 PRHDT, CDR2 FYEKMQ (reference sequence). The CDR3 is made up of 12 amino acids. Trimming left V 8 bases short and J 0 bases short, with 7 bases between. Here the CDR3 DNA reads TGTGCCAGCGGGCAGATGAACACTGAAGCTTTCTTT. Translated: CASGQMNTEAFF.

The J gene is TRBJ2-1, the V gene TRBV7-8, with 9 bases matching TRBD1. CDR1 and CDR2 from the germline V gene are SGHVS and FQNEAQ. There are 15 residues in the CDR3. V shed 5 bases and J 9 bases; nucleotides not matched to a gene: 11. CDR3 loop: CASSPGTGNYGEQFF. DNA for the CDR3: TGTGCCAGCAGCCCAGGGACAGGGAATTATGGTGAGCAGTTCTTC.

The chain uses TRBV25-1 and TRBJ2-7; weak D call: TRBD1 (6 bases). With 7 bases removed from V and 4 bases from J, the gap between germline ends came to 8 bases. The CDR3 covers 11 residues. The V gene's germline CDR1 is MGHDK and CDR2 SYGVNS. In nucleotides, the CDR3 is TGTGCCAGCAACCAGGGGTACGAGCAGTACTTC. This translates into CASNQGYEQYF.

V gene TRBV15 combines with J gene TRBJ2-7, with no clear D. The V and J ends lost 0 bases and 6 bases respectively, with 15 bases between them. This CDR3 spans 15 amino acids. Germline V gene sequence: CDR1 LNHNV, CDR2 YYDKDF (reference sequence). This chain's CDR3 is CATSRERGLSLEQYF. The CDR3, as DNA: TGTGCCACCAGCAGAGAACGAGGCCTTTCTCTCGAGCAGTACTTC.

The chain joins TRBV3-1 to TRBJ1-5, with a possible D match to TRBD1 (5 bases). The ends were cut back, 0 bases at V and 9 bases at J, with 15 bases in the middle. Per germline, CDR1 LGHDT and CDR2 YNNKEL (reference sequence). This CDR3 comprises 15 residues. The DNA of the CDR3 is TGTGCCAGCAGCCAAGATCGGGCGGGGGTTCGGCCCCAGCATTTT. It translates to CASSQDRAGVRPQHF.

V gene TRBV27 combines with J gene TRBJ1-1, with unresolved D. The V gene lost 8 bases and the J gene lost 2 bases, with 21 bases spanning the gap. Germline V gene lookup returns CDR1 MNHEY and CDR2 SMNVEV (reference sequence). The CDR3 contains 16 residues. CDR3 sequence: CASRHLTPKDNTEAFF. In DNA, the CDR3 is TGTGCCAGCCGCCATTTGACACCGAAAGATAACACTGAAGCTTTCTTT.

The chain joins TRBV6-6 to TRBJ1-2; D may be TRBD1 (6 bases). Trimming left V 6 bases short and J 1 base short, with 12 bases between. Germline values: CDR1 MNHNY, CDR2 SVGAGI (reference sequence). The CDR3 runs 14 residues. This chain's CDR3 is CASRIQGNNYGYTF. CDR3 DNA: TGTGCCAGCAGAATACAGGGAAATAACTATGGCTACACCTTC.

The chain is built from TRBV29-1 and TRBJ2-1; 8 positions agree with TRBD2. Germline trimming cut 5 bases from V and 1 base from J; bases unmatched to any gene: 1. Per germline, CDR1 SQVTM and CDR2 ANQGSEA. The CDR3 length is 13 residues. CDR3 nucleotide sequence: TGCAGCGTTCGGGGGGGTTCCTACAATGAGCAGTTCTTC. This encodes CSVRGGSYNEQFF.

The gene calls are TRBV5-1 and TRBJ1-1; 8 nucleotides agree with TRBD1. From germline, CDR1 is SGHRS and CDR2 YFSETQ. The CDR3 is made up of 17 amino acids. The V and J ends lost 1 base and 1 base, in that order; junction bases with no gene match: 9. This CDR3 is CASSLSDTGQENTEAFF. The CDR3 DNA sequence: TGCGCCAGCAGCTTGTCAGACACGGGACAGGAGAACACTGAAGCTTTCTTT.

The chain is built from TRBV5-4 and TRBJ1-1; no clear D gene. Germline values: CDR1 SGHNT, CDR2 YYREEE (reference sequence). Trimming removed 1 base from V and 1 base from J, with 5 bases in between. The CDR3 contains 13 residues. The CDR3, as DNA: TGTGCCAGCAGCTTGTTCGGGAACACTGAAGCTTTCTTT. This translates into CASSLFGNTEAFF.

The chain joins TRBV5-6 to TRBJ2-2, with unresolved D. CDR3 length: 16 amino acids. The germline gives CDR1 SGHDT, CDR2 YYEEEE. V lost 4 bases and J lost 3, with 16 bases in between. CDR3 bases: TGTGCCAGCAGCCAAAAATCGGACGGTTACACCGGGGAGCTGTTTTTT. Its protein is CASSQKSDGYTGELFF.

The chain couples TRBV18 to TRBJ1-1; D uncertain. V lost 3 bases to trimming and J lost 1 base, with 9 bases between them. Per the germline V gene, CDR1 is KGHSH and CDR2 is LQKENI. The CDR3 is made up of 14 amino acids. CDR3 coding DNA: TGTGCCAGCTCACCCTGGGTCGAGAACACTGAAGCTTTCTTT. Translation: CASSPWVENTEAFF. Together with reference TRBV18 and TRBJ1-1, the CDR3 gives the full variable domain: NAGVMQNPRHLVRRRGQEARLRCSPMKGHSHVYWYRQLPEEGLKFMVYLQKENIIDESGMPKERFSAEFPKEGPSILRIQQVVRGDSAAYFCASSPWVENTEAFFGQGTRLTVV.

The V gene is TRBV25-1, the J gene TRBJ2-5, with 11 nucleotides matching TRBD2. Germline CDR1 reads MGHDK; CDR2 reads SYGVNS. Trimming took 4 bases from V and 5 from J; bases not matched to a gene: 6. The CDR3 length is 15 residues. CDR3 loop: CASSGGLAAQETQYF. As DNA, the CDR3 is TGTGCCAGCAGTGGGGGACTAGCGGCTCAGGAGACCCAGTACTTC.

The chain recombines TRBV4-1 with TRBJ2-5; 9 bases are a match to TRBD2. J lost 3 bases, V lost 0 bases, and 8 bases had no gene match. Germline assignment: CDR1 MGHRA and CDR2 YSYEKL. The CDR3 sequence is 17 residues long. Written as DNA, the CDR3 is TGCGCCAGCAGCCAAGATAGGGCGGGGGGGCAAGAAGAGACCCAGTACTTC. The encoded protein is CASSQDRAGGQEETQYF.